The present T cell receptor beta chain was sequenced within a study of T cells in Graves' hyperthyroidism and ophthalmopathy. Germline CDR1 reads MGHDK; CDR2 reads SYGVNS. This CDR3 region has 16 residues. Between the trimmed V and J ends, which lost 8 bases and 0 bases, there was a span of 17 bases. Broader study findings: The majority of expanded thyroid clonotypes above 0.001 also appeared in blood.

The source material, RNA transcripts, was used to amplify TCR beta CDR3 regions. Using the HTBI primer set, a first-round RT-PCR was run on the TCR CDR3. TCRdb itself ran the multiplex PCR reads through MiXCR, one entry per CDR3 protein. The sample holds approximately 590,000 distinct CDR3 sequences, more than 45% seen once. Many counts were recorded for this clonotype. Its matching antigen is unknown. Clinical symptoms, serum thyroxine and TRAb, thyroid ultrasound and orbital computed tomography together formed the diagnostic basis. The sequenced sample consisted of peripheral blood or thyroid tissue (not recorded which). The gene calls are TRBV25-1 and TRBJ1-5, with D perhaps TRBD1 (5 bases). This receptor was taken from a young woman with Graves' hyperthyroidism. DNA for the CDR3: TGTGCCAGCGGGTCTGGGGGACCTTATAGCAATCAGCCCCAGCATTTT. Encoded protein: CASGSGGPYSNQPQHF.